This T cell receptor (beta chain) is from a study of cytomegalovirus exposure and HLA in healthy donors. With respect to this clone: As yet, its antigen is unknown.

Study-wide results and limits: In a later analysis, TCR beta V- and J-gene trimming showed a link to a missense DCLRE1C variant. The study designated fewer than 200 TCR beta chains cytomegalovirus-associated.

The PCR employed 60 Vbeta primers together with 13 Jbeta primers. Method: immunoSEQ multiplex PCR; TCRdb's copy keeps in-frame clones and lacks some. This table holds roughly 150,000 clones, less than 90% found once. Sequencing was carried out using PBMCs. The sequence was collected from a boy younger than 10 in good health and CMV-seronegative.

CDR3 sequence (DNA): TGTGCCAGCAGCTTAAGGGACAGGGGCCGCCTCATCTATGGCTACACCTTC. Protein: CASSLRDRGRLIYGYTF. V is TRBV7-2 and J is TRBJ1-2, with TRBD1 matching 10 bases. V trimming: 2 bases; J trimming: 4 bases; junction bases outside the gene matches: 10. Germline lookup yields CDR1 SGHTA and CDR2 FQGNSA. CDR3 length equals 17 residues. The full variable domain, completed using reference TRBV7-2 and TRBJ1-2, is GAGVSQSPSNKVTEKGKDVELRCDPISGHTALYWYRQSLGQGLEFLIYFQGNSAPDKSGLPSDRFSAERTGGSVSTLTIQRTQQEDSAVYLCASSLRDRGRLIYGYTFGSGTRLTVV.